Shown below are 11 T cell receptor beta chains from a single sample sequenced in a study of OX40 agonist ivuxolimab in advanced cancers. Library preparation used the immunoSEQ multiplex PCR assay. TCRdb obtained this table from immuneACCESS and retained in-frame rearrangements with V and J assigned. These tables miss some clones; where compared with another copy, unresolved V genes account for less than half of the shortfall, and the remainder is unexplained. The sample table lists tens of thousands of clones, 70% to 85% of them with a count of one. The ten largest account for 0.95% to 1.3% of the sample. The material sequenced was CD4+ or CD8+ T cells sorted from blood, taken in a trial of the OX40 agonist ivuxolimab. The source of these receptors is an adult with an advanced solid tumor such as melanoma, head and neck, liver or kidney cancer.

The chain is built from TRBV5-1 and TRBJ2-5; possibly TRBD1 for D (5 bases). Germline CDR1 reads SGHRS; CDR2 reads YFSETQ. V shed 4 bases and J shed 1 base, with 14 bases lying between them. CDR3 length: 15 residues. CDR3 bases: TGCGCCAGCAGCGCCCGGACATCAACCCAAGAGACCCAGTACTTC. As protein: CASSARTSTQETQYF. Looking up the rest from reference TRBV5-1 and TRBJ2-5 gives the full variable domain: KAGVTQTPRYLIKTRGQQVTLSCSPISGHRSVSWYQQTPGQGLQFLFEYFSETQRNKGNFPGRFSGRQFSNSRSEMNVSTLELGDSALYLCASSARTSTQETQYFGPGTRLLVL.

This sequence joins TRBV7-2 and TRBJ2-3, with a tentative D call TRBD2 (5 bases). CDR3 length equals 16 residues. Germline assignment: CDR1 SGHTA and CDR2 FQGNSA. V was clipped by 1 base and J by 0 bases, with 11 bases between them. CDR3 amino acids: CASSLEPGSSTDTQYF. CDR3 DNA sequence: TGTGCCAGCAGCTTAGAACCGGGAAGTAGCACAGATACGCAGTATTTT.

The chain carries TRBV7-2 and TRBJ2-7, with D unclear. V shed 1 base and J shed 3 bases, with 10 bases lying between them. The length of the CDR3 is 14 residues. Germline-derived CDR1 and CDR2 are SGHTA and FQGNSA. The CDR3 DNA sequence: TGTGCCAGCAGCTTAGGGCCTTCGGACTACGAGCAGTACTTC. Translating it yields CASSLGPSDYEQYF.

The chain recombines TRBV19 with TRBJ2-5, with 9 positions matching TRBD1. V trimming: 6 bases; J trimming: 5 bases; junction bases outside the gene matches: 4. This CDR3 contains 13 residues. From germline, CDR1 is LNHDA and CDR2 SQIVND (reference sequence). The chain's CDR3 is CASRQGAGETQYF. CDR3 nucleotide sequence: TGTGCCAGTAGACAGGGGGCGGGCGAGACCCAGTACTTC.

The chain joins TRBV7-8 to TRBJ2-1; no clear D gene. This CDR3 comprises 13 residues. Trimming left V 5 bases short and J 3 bases short, with 8 bases between. CDR1 and CDR2 (germline): SGHVS, FQNEAQ. This CDR3 is CASSPRVYNEQFF. CDR3 coding DNA: TGTGCCAGCAGCCCCCGGGTCTACAATGAGCAGTTCTTC. The full variable domain, rest sourced from reference TRBV7-8 and TRBJ2-1, is GAGVSQSPRYKVAKRGQDVALRCDPISGHVSLFWYQQALGQGPEFLTYFQNEAQLDKSGLPSDRFFAERPEGSVSTLKIQRTQQEDSAVYLCASSPRVYNEQFFGPGTRLTVL.

A few counts support this clone. V and J are TRBV18 and TRBJ2-6; tentatively, D is TRBD2 (5 bases). The CDR3 spans 16 residues. CDR1 is KGHSH, CDR2 LQKENI, per germline. V shed 6 bases and J shed 4 bases, with 16 bases lying between them. This CDR3 reads CASSKGRVGGANVLTF. The CDR3 DNA reads TGTGCCAGCTCCAAAGGGCGGGTCGGCGGGGCCAACGTCCTGACTTTC.

This sequence joins TRBV7-2 and TRBJ2-5, with TRBD2 matching 8 bases. CDR1 and CDR2 from the germline V gene are SGHTA and FQGNSA. With V trimmed by 1 base and J by 5 bases, 6 bases remained unmatched. The CDR3 runs to 15 residues. This CDR3 is CASSLGGGGTETQYF. The CDR3 region has the DNA TGTGCCAGCAGCTTAGGGGGCGGGGGGACGGAGACCCAGTACTTC.

J is TRBJ1-5 and V is TRBV7-8; D is ambiguous. CDR1 and CDR2 (germline): SGHVS, FQNEAQ. The CDR3 length is 14 residues. The V gene lost 5 bases and the J gene lost 7 bases, with 15 bases spanning the gap. The CDR3 loop reads CASSPTPPGQPQHF. The DNA of the CDR3 is TGTGCCAGCAGCCCAACACCCCCTGGCCAGCCCCAGCATTTT.

This clone was detected only a few times. V usage is TRBV7-6 and J usage is TRBJ1-1, with D unresolved. V shed 1 base and J shed 4 bases, with 16 bases lying between them. Germline V lookup: CDR1 SGHVS, CDR2 FNYEAQ. The CDR3 runs 16 residues. As DNA, the CDR3 is TGTGCCAGCAGCTTAGTAGGCGGATTGTTGGGCACTGAAGCTTTCTTT. It is translated as CASSLVGGLLGTEAFF.

The chain carries TRBV7-9 and TRBJ1-3; D is unresolved. The CDR3 runs 19 residues. Germline-derived CDR1 and CDR2 are SEHNR and FQNEAQ (reference sequence). The ends were cut back, 5 bases at V and 2 bases at J, with 25 bases in the middle. CDR3 amino acids: CASSITEGEKGIPGNTIYF. CDR3 in DNA: TGTGCCAGCAGCATTACGGAGGGTGAAAAGGGAATACCTGGAAACACCATATATTTT.

This CDR3 is CASKEFISGNTIYF. CDR3 DNA sequence: TGTGCCAGTAAAGAGTTTATCTCTGGAAACACCATATATTTT. This chain links TRBV19 with TRBJ1-3; D unresolved. Trimming shortened V by 7 bases and J by 0 bases, and 10 bases separated the two germline ends. Germline V CDR1 and CDR2: LNHDA, SQIVND (reference sequence). This CDR3 contains 14 residues.